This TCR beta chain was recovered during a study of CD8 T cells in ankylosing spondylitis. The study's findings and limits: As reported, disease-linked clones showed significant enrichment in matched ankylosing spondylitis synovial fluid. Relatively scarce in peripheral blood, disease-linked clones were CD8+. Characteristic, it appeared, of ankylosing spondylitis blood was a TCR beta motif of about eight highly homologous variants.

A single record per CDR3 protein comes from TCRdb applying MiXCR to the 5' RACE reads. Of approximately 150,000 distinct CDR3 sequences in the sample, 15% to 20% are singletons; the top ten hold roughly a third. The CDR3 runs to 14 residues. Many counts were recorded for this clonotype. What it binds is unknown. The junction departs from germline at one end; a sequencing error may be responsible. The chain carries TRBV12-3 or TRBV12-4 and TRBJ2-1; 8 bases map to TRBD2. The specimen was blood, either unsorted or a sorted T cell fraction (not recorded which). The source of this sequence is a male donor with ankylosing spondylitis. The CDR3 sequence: CASSLAGSYNEQFF. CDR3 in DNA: TGTGCCAGCAGTCTAGCGGGCTCCTACAATGAGCAGTTCTTC.